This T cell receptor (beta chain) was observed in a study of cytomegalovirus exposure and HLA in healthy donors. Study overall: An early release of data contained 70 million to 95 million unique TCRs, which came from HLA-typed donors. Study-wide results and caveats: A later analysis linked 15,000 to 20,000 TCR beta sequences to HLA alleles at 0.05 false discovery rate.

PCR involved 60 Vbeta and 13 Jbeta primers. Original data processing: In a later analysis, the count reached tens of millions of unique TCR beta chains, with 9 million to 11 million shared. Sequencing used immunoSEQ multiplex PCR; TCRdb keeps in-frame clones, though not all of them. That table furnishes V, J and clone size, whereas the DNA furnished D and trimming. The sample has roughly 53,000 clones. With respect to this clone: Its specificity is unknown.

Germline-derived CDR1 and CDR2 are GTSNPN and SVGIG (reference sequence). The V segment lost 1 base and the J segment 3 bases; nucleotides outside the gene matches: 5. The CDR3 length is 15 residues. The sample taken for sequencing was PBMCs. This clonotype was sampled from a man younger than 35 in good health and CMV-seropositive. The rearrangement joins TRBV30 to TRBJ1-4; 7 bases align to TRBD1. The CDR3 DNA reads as TGTGCCTGGAGTGGAAAGACAGGGTCTAATGAAAAACTGTTTTTT. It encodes CAWSGKTGSNEKLFF.